Listed below are T cell receptor beta chains from one sample, sequenced in a study of CD8 T cells in Susac syndrome. TCRdb reanalysed the immunoSEQ multiplex PCR reads using MiXCR and keeps one entry per CDR3 protein. Of over 130,000 distinct CDR3 sequences listed, around 96% were seen once; the top ten hold around 0.11%. Source material: CD4+ T cells from PBMCs. These receptor sequences come from a human donor with multiple sclerosis. CDR3s leave out the opening cysteine and the closing phenylalanine or tryptophan. Each record gives: J gene, D gene, V gene, CDR3 protein. D genes are given only for firm matches.

J: TRBJ2-7
D: TRBD1
V: TRBV20-1
CDR3: SARDRQGQY

J: TRBJ1-4
D: NA
V: TRBV4-1
CDR3: ASSQDGAKLF

J: TRBJ2-6
D: TRBD2
V: TRBV27
CDR3: ASLSGGSGANVLT

J: TRBJ2-1
D: NA
V: TRBV5-1
CDR3: ASSLVAGVARNEQF

J: TRBJ2-1
D: NA
V: TRBV12-3/TRBV12-4
CDR3: ATRTGDNEQF

J: TRBJ2-3
D: NA
V: TRBV9
CDR3: ASSVPEGTDTQY

J: TRBJ2-5
D: NA
V: TRBV5-1
CDR3: ASRPGSETQY

J: TRBJ2-3
D: NA
V: TRBV20-1
CDR3: SATWRLTGTDTQY

J: TRBJ2-1
D: TRBD2
V: TRBV3-1
CDR3: ASSYRLAGGNNEQF

J: TRBJ1-1
D: NA
V: TRBV27
CDR3: ASSFLTAGPTEAF

J: TRBJ1-1
D: NA
V: TRBV30
CDR3: AWSDKGWNTEAF

J: TRBJ2-2
D: TRBD1
V: TRBV6-2/TRBV6-3
CDR3: ASSYSPGTGNTGELF

J: TRBJ2-2
D: NA
V: TRBV20-1
CDR3: SARHTFTSQTGTGELF

J: TRBJ2-5
D: NA
V: TRBV7-7
CDR3: ASSLDSGEEETQY

J: TRBJ2-7
D: NA
V: TRBV20-1
CDR3: SASSGEQY

J: TRBJ2-7
D: NA
V: TRBV5-4
CDR3: ASSTGAGEQY

J: TRBJ2-5
D: TRBD2
V: TRBV7-8
CDR3: ASSLLAGAGMETQY

J: TRBJ2-1
D: NA
V: TRBV5-4
CDR3: ATKPGPGYEQF

J: TRBJ2-5
D: NA
V: TRBV5-4
CDR3: ASSSPGETQY

J: TRBJ1-2
D: NA
V: TRBV29-1
CDR3: SVIGRATSDGYT

J: TRBJ2-7
D: NA
V: TRBV29-1
CDR3: SVGRLDEQY

J: TRBJ2-7
D: TRBD1
V: TRBV6-5
CDR3: ASSYVTGGYEQY

J: TRBJ2-3
D: NA
V: TRBV6-1
CDR3: ASGFVDTQY

J: TRBJ2-7
D: TRBD2
V: TRBV7-2
CDR3: ASSLSSGRAGEQY